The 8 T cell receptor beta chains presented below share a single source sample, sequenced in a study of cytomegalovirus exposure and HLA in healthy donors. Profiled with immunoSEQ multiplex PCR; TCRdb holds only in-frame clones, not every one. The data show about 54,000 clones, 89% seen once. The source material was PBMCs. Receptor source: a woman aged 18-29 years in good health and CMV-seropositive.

The CDR3 sequence: CASSEAGRGRFEKLFF. CDR3 DNA sequence: TGTGCCAGCAGTGAAGCGGGCAGGGGGCGGTTTGAAAAACTGTTTTTT. This chain joins TRBV6-1 and TRBJ1-4, with 8 bases aligning to TRBD1. Trimming removed 0 bases from V and 7 bases from J; junction bases left unmatched: 7. CDR3 length equals 16 residues. CDR1 is MNHNS and CDR2 is SASEGT in the germline V gene.

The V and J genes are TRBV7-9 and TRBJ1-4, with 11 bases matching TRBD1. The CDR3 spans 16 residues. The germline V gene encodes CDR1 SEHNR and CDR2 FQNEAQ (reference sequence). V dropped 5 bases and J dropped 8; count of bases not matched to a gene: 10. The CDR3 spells CASSPAGTGGGEKLFF. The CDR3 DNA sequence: TGTGCCAGCAGCCCCGCGGGGACAGGGGGAGGAGAAAAACTGTTTTTT.

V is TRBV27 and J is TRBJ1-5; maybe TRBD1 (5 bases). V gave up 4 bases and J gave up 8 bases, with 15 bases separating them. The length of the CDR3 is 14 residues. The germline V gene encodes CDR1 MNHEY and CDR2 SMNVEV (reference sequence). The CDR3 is CASSWTSRGEPQHF. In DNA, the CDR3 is TGTGCCAGCAGTTGGACCTCTCGGGGGGAGCCCCAGCATTTT.

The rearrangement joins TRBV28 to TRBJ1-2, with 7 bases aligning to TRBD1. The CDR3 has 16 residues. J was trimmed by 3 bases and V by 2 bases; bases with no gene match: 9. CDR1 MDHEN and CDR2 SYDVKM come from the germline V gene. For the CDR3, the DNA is TGTGCCAGCAGTTTAGGGGTTGGCAGGGGGGACTATGGCTACACCTTC. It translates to CASSLGVGRGDYGYTF.

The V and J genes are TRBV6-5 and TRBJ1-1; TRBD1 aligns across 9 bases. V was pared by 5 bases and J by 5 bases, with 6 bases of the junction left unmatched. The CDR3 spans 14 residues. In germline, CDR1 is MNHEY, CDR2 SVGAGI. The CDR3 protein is CASSRDRVWTEAFF. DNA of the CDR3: TGTGCCAGCAGTCGGGACAGGGTATGGACTGAAGCTTTCTTT.

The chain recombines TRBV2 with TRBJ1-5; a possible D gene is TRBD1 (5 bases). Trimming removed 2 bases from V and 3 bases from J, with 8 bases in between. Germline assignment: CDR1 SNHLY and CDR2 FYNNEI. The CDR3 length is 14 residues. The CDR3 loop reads CASSEQGFNQPQHF. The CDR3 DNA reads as TGTGCCAGCAGTGAACAGGGATTCAATCAGCCCCAGCATTTT.

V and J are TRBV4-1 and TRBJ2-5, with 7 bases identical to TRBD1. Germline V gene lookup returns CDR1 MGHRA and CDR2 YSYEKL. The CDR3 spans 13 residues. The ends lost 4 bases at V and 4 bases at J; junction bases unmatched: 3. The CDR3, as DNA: TGCGCCAGCAGCCCGACAGGGCTAGAGACCCAGTACTTC. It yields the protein CASSPTGLETQYF.

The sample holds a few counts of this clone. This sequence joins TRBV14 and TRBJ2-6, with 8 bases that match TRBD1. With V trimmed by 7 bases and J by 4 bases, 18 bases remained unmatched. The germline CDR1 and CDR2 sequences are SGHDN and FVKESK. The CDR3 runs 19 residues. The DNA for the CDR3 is TGTGCCAGCAAAAGGTCACAGGGGGTTCTACAGGCAGGGGCCAACGTCCTGACTTTC. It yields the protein CASKRSQGVLQAGANVLTF.